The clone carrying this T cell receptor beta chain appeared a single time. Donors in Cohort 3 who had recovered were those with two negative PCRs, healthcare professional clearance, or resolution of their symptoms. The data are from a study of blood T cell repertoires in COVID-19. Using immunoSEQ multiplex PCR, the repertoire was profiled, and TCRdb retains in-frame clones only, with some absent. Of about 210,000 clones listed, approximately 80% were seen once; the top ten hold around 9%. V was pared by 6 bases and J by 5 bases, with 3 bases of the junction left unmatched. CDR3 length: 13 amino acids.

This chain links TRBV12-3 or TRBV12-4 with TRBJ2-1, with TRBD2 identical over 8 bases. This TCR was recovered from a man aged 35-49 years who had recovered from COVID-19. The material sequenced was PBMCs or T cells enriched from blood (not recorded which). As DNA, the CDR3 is TGTGCCAGCAGCCCGGGGGGGAACAATGAGCAGTTCTTC. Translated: CASSPGGNNEQFF.